This record concerns one T cell receptor (beta chain) sequence. As yet, its antigen is unknown. The entry originates in a study of cytomegalovirus exposure and HLA in healthy donors. Findings of the study overall: Analysis was carried out at a later point, and it linked a missense DCLRE1C variant to TCR beta V- and J-gene trimming. The presence/absence work took it that sequencing depth was about the same across donors.

Germline-derived CDR1 and CDR2 are MNHEY and SVGAGI. CDR3 size: 14 residues. Trimming stripped 7 bases from V and 0 bases from J, with 12 bases between. A multiplex PCR was run with 60 Vbeta primers and 13 Jbeta primers. Original processing methods: A follow-up analysis tallied 60 million to 85 million unique TCR beta chains, some 9.9 million shared. Method: immunoSEQ multiplex PCR; TCRdb's copy keeps in-frame clones and lacks some. D and trimming come from the DNA, and the V and J calls and clone size come from that table. The sample contains under 150,000 clones, over 60% of which appear only once. The receptor was isolated from a human donor in good health. This sequence joins TRBV6-5 and TRBJ1-1; no clear D. The sequenced sample was PBMCs. CDR3 in amino acids: CASIPYQVNTEAFF. The CDR3 nucleotides read TGTGCCAGCATACCCTACCAGGTGAACACTGAAGCTTTCTTT.